This T cell receptor beta chain was profiled in a study of blood T cell repertoires in COVID-19. Study background: The origin of the acute and convalescent COVID-19 samples was the United States, Italy and Spain. T cells, B-cell-depleted T cells, or PBMCs supplied cDNA or gDNA.

The CDR3 totals 14 residues. Germline trimming cut 10 bases from V and 0 bases from J; bases unmatched to any gene: 7. Germline-derived CDR1 and CDR2 are ENHRY and SYGVKD. In the authors' methods: Reference gene primer amplification gave nucleated cell count estimates. The method was immunoSEQ multiplex PCR; TCRdb's version includes in-frame clones alone and lacks a portion of them. V and J calls and clone size are as listed in that table; D and trimming were resolved from the DNA. The sample has about 170,000 clones, about 86% seen once. The origin of this receptor is a man aged 45-65 years with active or convalescent COVID-19. Sequenced input: peripheral blood. This chain joins TRBV10-3 and TRBJ2-3; TRBD1 matches 7 bases. DNA for the CDR3: TGTGCCAGCAACGGGGACAGAAGCACAGATACGCAGTATTTT. Encoded protein: CASNGDRSTDTQYF.